What follows are 19 T cell receptor beta chains derived from one specimen sequenced in a study of neurological immune-mediated disorders. A single record per CDR3 protein comes from TCRdb applying MiXCR to the 5' RACE reads. The sample lists 25,000 to 40,000 distinct CDR3 sequences, approximately 1.5% occurring once. The sequenced sample consisted of PBMCs. These receptor sequences come from a woman in her 30s with multiple sclerosis.

There are many counts of this clonotype. The chain recombines TRBV7-2 with TRBJ2-3, with unresolved D. This CDR3 has 14 amino acids. CDR1 is SGHTA, CDR2 FQGNSA, per germline. The V end was cut by 1 base, the J end by 0 bases, with 5 bases between. The CDR3 nucleotides are TGTGCCAGCAGCTTAGACGGAAGCACAGATACGCAGTATTTT. This encodes CASSLDGSTDTQYF. The variable domain in full, with the rest retrieved from reference TRBV7-2 and TRBJ2-3, is GAGVSQSPSNKVTEKGKDVELRCDPISGHTALYWYRQSLGQGLEFLIYFQGNSAPDKSGLPSDRFSAERTGGSVSTLTIQRTQQEDSAVYLCASSLDGSTDTQYFGPGTRLTVL.

This clonotype was seen many times. V gene TRBV6-1 combines with J gene TRBJ1-1; D not certain. V lost 1 base and J 5 bases, leaving 8 bases between the germline ends. Germline CDR1 MNHNS, CDR2 SASEGT. There are 13 residues in the CDR3. CDR3 bases: TGTGCCAGCAGTGAAGGAGGTAGGACTGAAGCTTTCTTT. Protein: CASSEGGRTEAFF.

Many counts were recorded for this clonotype. J is TRBJ2-7 and V is TRBV20-1, with D possibly being TRBD2 (5 bases). The germline V gene encodes CDR1 DFQATT and CDR2 SNEGSKA (reference sequence). V shed 4 bases and J shed 0 bases, with 7 bases lying between them. The CDR3 consists of 12 residues. The CDR3 here is CSATAGSYEQYF. The CDR3 nucleotides are TGCAGTGCTACTGCGGGCTCCTACGAGCAGTACTTC.

This CDR3 is CSATEQGMDQPQHF. In nucleotides, the CDR3 is TGCAGTGCTACAGAGCAAGGGATGGATCAGCCCCAGCATTTT. This chain links TRBV20-1 with TRBJ1-5; D is ambiguous. CDR1 and CDR2 from the germline V gene are DFQATT and SNEGSKA (reference sequence). This CDR3 has 14 residues. The V end lost 4 bases, the J end lost 5 bases, and 15 bases lay between the germline ends.

At least ten counts were recorded for this clonotype. This chain connects TRBV4-3 to TRBJ1-6, with D possibly being TRBD1 (6 bases). CDR1 and CDR2 from the germline V gene are LGHNA and YSLEER. This CDR3 has 18 amino acids. V was pared by 0 bases and J by 0 bases, with 12 bases between. This chain's CDR3 is CASSQDRGGGSYNSPLHF. DNA for the CDR3: TGCGCCAGCAGCCAAGATCGGGGAGGGGGCTCCTATAATTCACCCCTCCACTTT.

This clonotype was counted at least ten times. In DNA, the CDR3 is TGTGCCAGCAGCGTAGACAGGAGCCCCTACGAGCAGTACTTC. Amino acids: CASSVDRSPYEQYF. The chain combines TRBV9 with TRBJ2-7; maybe TRBD1 (5 bases). The CDR3 spans 14 residues. Trimming pared 0 bases from V and 2 bases from J, leaving 9 bases between. Germline CDR1 is SGDLS and CDR2 is YYNGEE.

This clonotype was counted at least ten times. The gene calls are TRBV9 and TRBJ1-2; tentative D call: TRBD1 (6 bases). V was cut by 5 bases and J by 4 bases, with 21 bases left in between. Germline assignment: CDR1 SGDLS and CDR2 YYNGEE. This CDR3 region has 16 residues. The CDR3 nucleotides read TGTGCCAGCAGTTTAAATCCGGGGATCAGGGGCTATGGCTACACCTTC. It yields the protein CASSLNPGIRGYGYTF.

This clonotype has at least ten counts. The chain uses TRBV3-1 and TRBJ1-1; the D gene is possibly TRBD1 (5 bases). The V gene lost 1 base and the J gene lost 0 bases, with 15 bases spanning the gap. Per the germline V gene, CDR1 is LGHDT and CDR2 is YNNKEL (reference sequence). The CDR3 has 17 residues. The CDR3 loop reads CASSQVRGQTLNTEAFF. For the CDR3, the DNA is TGTGCCAGCAGCCAAGTGAGGGGCCAGACGTTGAACACTGAAGCTTTCTTT.

This clonotype came up a few times. A single base separates this from a much larger clone, so it may be a read error. The chain carries TRBV7-9 and TRBJ2-7; 7 bases align to TRBD2. V lost 10 bases and J lost 1; bases outside the gene matches: 13. CDR1 and CDR2 from the germline V gene are SEHNR and FQNEAQ (reference sequence). There are 15 residues in the CDR3. In DNA, the CDR3 is TGTGCCAACAGGCCCCTAGCGGTCCCTTCCTACGAGCAGTACTTC. Translated: CANRPLAVPSYEQYF.

This clonotype showed up many times. The V and J genes are TRBV20-1 and TRBJ2-7; 9 bases fit TRBD1. The CDR3 loop spans 14 amino acids. The trim removed 2 bases at V and 4 bases at J, leaving 6 bases unmatched. Germline V gene data show CDR1 as DFQATT and CDR2 as SNEGSKA (reference sequence). The CDR3 spells CSARNRGRGYEQYF. The CDR3 nucleotides read TGCAGTGCTAGAAACAGGGGGCGTGGGTACGAGCAGTACTTC.

This clonotype came up many times. The genes are TRBV12-3 or TRBV12-4 and TRBJ2-7; TRBD1 aligns across 8 bases. V was pared by 2 bases and J by 4 bases, with 7 bases of the junction left unmatched. This CDR3 comprises 15 residues. CDR3 residues: CASSLPGTGSYEQYF. The CDR3 DNA sequence: TGTGCCAGCAGTTTACCTGGGACAGGTTCTTACGAGCAGTACTTC.

This clonotype has ten or more counts. This chain connects TRBV7-9 to TRBJ1-2; TRBD1 is a possible D gene (5 bases). V was cut by 5 bases and J by 6 bases, with 13 bases left in between. There are 13 residues in the CDR3. Germline values: CDR1 SEHNR, CDR2 FQNEAQ (reference sequence). CDR3 sequence (DNA): TGTGCCAGCAGCCCGGACAATCGGCATGGCTACACCTTC. It encodes CASSPDNRHGYTF.

This clonotype was counted at least ten times. The rearrangement uses TRBV7-8 and TRBJ1-2; 10 positions match TRBD1. In germline, CDR1 is SGHVS, CDR2 FQNEAQ. This CDR3 is built from 14 residues. Trimming took 5 bases from V and 6 from J; bases not matched to a gene: 6. The CDR3, as DNA: TGTGCCAGCAGCCATGACAGGGGGCAAAATGGCTACACCTTC. It codes for CASSHDRGQNGYTF.

This clonotype was seen at least ten times. The J gene is TRBJ1-1, the V gene TRBV5-1; 12 nucleotides match TRBD1. The J segment lost 4 bases and the V segment lost 4 bases, leaving 8 bases of the junction unmatched. CDR3 length equals 16 residues. Germline lookup yields CDR1 SGHRS and CDR2 YFSETQ. The CDR3 spells CASSRRGQGALTEAFF. The CDR3, as DNA: TGCGCCAGCAGCCGCCGGGGACAGGGGGCTCTCACTGAAGCTTTCTTT.

This clonotype was found many times. The V and J genes are TRBV24-1 and TRBJ2-7; weak D call: TRBD2 (6 bases). Germline V CDR1 and CDR2: KGHDR, SFDVKD. V was pared by 6 bases and J by 3 bases, with 14 bases between. This CDR3 contains 14 residues. CDR3 sequence reads: CATSRGTYIYEQYF. CDR3 nucleotides: TGTGCCACCAGTCGGGGGACTTACATCTACGAGCAGTACTTC.

On this clonotype itself: A clone one base away is much larger, so this may be a read error. This CDR3 is missing its conserved last phenylalanine or tryptophan, likely due to a read error. The chain has TRBV12-3 or TRBV12-4 and TRBJ2-5; 7 bases agree with TRBD2. Germline trimming cut 8 bases from V and 4 bases from J; bases unmatched to any gene: 4. This CDR3 contains 12 residues. CDR3 region: CASRDYRETQYC. In DNA form, the CDR3 reads TGTGCCAGCCGGGACTACCGAGAGACCCAGTACTGC.

Concerning this clonotype: A much larger clone differs by one base, so this may be a read error. The CDR3 carries no conserved terminal phenylalanine or tryptophan, so it likely arises from a read error. This chain joins TRBV20-1 and TRBJ1-6, with a tentative D call TRBD1 (5 bases). The V end was cut by 3 bases, the J end by 8 bases, with 17 bases between. This CDR3 has 15 amino acids. Germline V gene sequence: CDR1 DFQATT, CDR2 SNEGSKA (reference sequence). For the CDR3, the DNA is TGCAGTGCTAGTAGGGGACCGGGGATAGATTCACCCCTCCACTGT. As protein: CSASRGPGIDSPLHC.

This clonotype has at least ten counts. This chain joins TRBV5-1 and TRBJ1-1; D is unresolved. This CDR3 region has 14 residues. The germline gives CDR1 SGHRS, CDR2 YFSETQ. V was cut by 2 bases and J by 3 bases, with 11 bases left in between. The CDR3 nucleotides are TGCGCCAGCAGCTTCCTGGGCGAGGACACTGAAGCTTTCTTT. It translates to CASSFLGEDTEAFF.

This clonotype has at least ten counts. The chain links TRBV7-2 to TRBJ2-3, with 8 nucleotides matching TRBD2. The V gene end was trimmed by 1 base and the J gene end by 5 bases; junction bases not matched to a gene: 8. From germline, CDR1 is SGHTA and CDR2 FQGNSA. This CDR3 spans 16 amino acids. The chain's CDR3 is CASSLGRGGGIDTQYF. The CDR3 nucleotides are TGTGCCAGCAGCTTAGGCCGGGGGGGCGGAATAGATACGCAGTATTTT.